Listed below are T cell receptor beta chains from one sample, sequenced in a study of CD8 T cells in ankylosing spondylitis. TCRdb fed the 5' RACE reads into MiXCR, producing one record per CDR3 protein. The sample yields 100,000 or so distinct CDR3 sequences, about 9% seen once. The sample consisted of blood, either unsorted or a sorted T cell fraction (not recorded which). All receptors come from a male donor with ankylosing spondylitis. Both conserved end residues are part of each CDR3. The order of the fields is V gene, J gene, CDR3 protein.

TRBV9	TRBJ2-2	CASSLHRDTGELFF
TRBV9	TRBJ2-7	CASSVGPSSYEQYF
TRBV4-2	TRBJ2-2	CASSRELGLAGDFAGELFF
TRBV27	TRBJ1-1	CASSLGRSGSTEAFF
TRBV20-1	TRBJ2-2	CSARDLDSANTGELFF
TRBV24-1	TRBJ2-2	CATSDPTGELFF
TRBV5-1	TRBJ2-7	CASSAAYEQYF
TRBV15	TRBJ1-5	CATSSRESQPQHF
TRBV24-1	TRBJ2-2	CATSAAGELFF
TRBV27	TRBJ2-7	CASRRDGSYEQYF
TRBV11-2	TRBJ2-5	CASSLVLTSGTVQETQYF
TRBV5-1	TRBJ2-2	CASSAGTGATGELFF
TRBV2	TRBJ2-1	CASSEEELAAYNEQFF
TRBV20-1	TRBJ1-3	CSASPVSSGNTIYF
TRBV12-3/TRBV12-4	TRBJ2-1	CASSPDPLAEGPNEQFF
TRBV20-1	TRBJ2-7	CSARDIDGDRSSYEQYF
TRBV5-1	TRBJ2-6	CASSLGQGTFTNVLTF
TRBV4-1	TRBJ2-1	CASSPRAGASGISYNEQFF
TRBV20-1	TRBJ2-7	CSARDFGTSGYEQYF
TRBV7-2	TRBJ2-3	CASSLGRLAGGPDTQYF
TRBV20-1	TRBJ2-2	CSAFPRTEYDAGELFF
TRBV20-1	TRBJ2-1	CSARWLAGVYNEQFF
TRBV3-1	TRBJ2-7	CASSPPGLAEYEQYF
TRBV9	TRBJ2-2	CASSASGTGELFF
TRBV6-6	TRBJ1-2	CASSSTGTGYTF
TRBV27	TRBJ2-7	CASSLWGTRNGQYF
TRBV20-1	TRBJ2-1	CSARGRDRGLSEQFF
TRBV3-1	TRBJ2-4	CASSQGPLRNIQYF
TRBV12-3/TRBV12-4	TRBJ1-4	CASSLTGAPNEKLFF
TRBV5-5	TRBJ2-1	CASSSFQYNEQFF
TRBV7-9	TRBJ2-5	CASSLAFGQRYQETQYF
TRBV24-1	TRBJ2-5	CATSDVGSGETQYF
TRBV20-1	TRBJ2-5	CSARGTSGSLETQYF
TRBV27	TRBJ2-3	CASSDGPPDTQYF
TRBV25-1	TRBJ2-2	CASSDLGATGELFF
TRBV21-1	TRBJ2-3	CASSPWDPRGDTQYF
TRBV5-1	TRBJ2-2	CASSPHGSANTGELFF
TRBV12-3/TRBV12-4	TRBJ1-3	CASTPVRGNTIYF
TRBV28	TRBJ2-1	CASNPAGGSYNEQFF
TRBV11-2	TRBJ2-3	CASSQTDTQYF
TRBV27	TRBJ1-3	CASRTAAGNTIYF
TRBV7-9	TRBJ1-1	CASSSLRPPMTEAFF
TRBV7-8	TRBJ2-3	CASYIAGGRGTDTQYF
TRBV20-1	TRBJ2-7	CSAVRPSGNAYEQYF
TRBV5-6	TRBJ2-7	CASSSRPGQGSNEQYF
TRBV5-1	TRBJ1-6	CASSRIGGNSPLHF
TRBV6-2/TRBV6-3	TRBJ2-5	CASSSTGSQETQYF
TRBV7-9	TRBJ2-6	CASSLGQGRSGANVLTF
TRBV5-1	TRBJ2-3	CASSPQGLPDTQYF
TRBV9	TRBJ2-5	CASSVGTSPREAQYF
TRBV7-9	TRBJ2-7	CASSLSQGTSYEQYF
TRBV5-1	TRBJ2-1	CASSFFMSEQFF
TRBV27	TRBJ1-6	CASSFGSLYNSPLHF
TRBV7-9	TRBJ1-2	CASSQIISNYGYTF
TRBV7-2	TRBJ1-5	CASSLGAGRQPQHF
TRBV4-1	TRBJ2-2	CASSQDWSSTGELFF
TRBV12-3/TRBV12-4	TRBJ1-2	CASSNYYGYTF
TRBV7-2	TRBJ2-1	CASSPTGTRFYNEQFF